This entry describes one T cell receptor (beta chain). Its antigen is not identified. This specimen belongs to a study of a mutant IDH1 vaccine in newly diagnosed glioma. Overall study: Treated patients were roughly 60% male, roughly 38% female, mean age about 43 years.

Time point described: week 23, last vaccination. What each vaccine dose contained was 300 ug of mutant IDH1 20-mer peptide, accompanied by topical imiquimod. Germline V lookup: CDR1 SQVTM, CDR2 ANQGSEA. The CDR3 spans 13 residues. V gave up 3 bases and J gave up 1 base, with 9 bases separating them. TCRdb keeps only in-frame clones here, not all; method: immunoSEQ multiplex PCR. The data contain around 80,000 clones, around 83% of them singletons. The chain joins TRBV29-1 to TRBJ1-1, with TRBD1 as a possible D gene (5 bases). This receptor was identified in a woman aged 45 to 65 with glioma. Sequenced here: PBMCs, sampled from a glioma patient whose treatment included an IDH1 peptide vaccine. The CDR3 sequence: CSVDRQQNTEAFF. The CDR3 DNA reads TGCAGCGTTGATAGACAGCAGAACACTGAAGCTTTCTTT.